This T cell receptor (beta chain) originates from a study of T cells in localized non-small cell lung cancer. V lost 2 bases and J lost 8, with 4 bases in between. CDR3 size: 10 residues. Germline CDR1 reads DFQATT; CDR2 reads SNEGSKA (reference sequence). Whole-study findings and limits: Measurement of T cell clonality placed uninvolved adjacent lung highest, above the level in tumor. Heterogeneity within the tumor remains possible, as just one region underwent sequencing. A median of around 60 clones ranked among the top 100 in tumor appeared in adjacent lung. Higher adjacent-lung clonality was associated with shorter survival.

In regard to this clone: No antigen is known for it.

Method: immunoSEQ multiplex PCR; TCRdb's copy keeps in-frame clones and lacks some. The sample has tens of thousands of clones, 88% seen once. The sequencing used peripheral blood, collected before any cancer treatment. This TCR came from a woman aged 40-70 years with stage I squamous cell lung carcinoma. The chain has TRBV20-1 and TRBJ2-1, with D unclear. CDR3 residues: CSARKDEQFF. CDR3 nucleotide sequence: TGCAGTGCTAGAAAGGATGAGCAGTTCTTC.